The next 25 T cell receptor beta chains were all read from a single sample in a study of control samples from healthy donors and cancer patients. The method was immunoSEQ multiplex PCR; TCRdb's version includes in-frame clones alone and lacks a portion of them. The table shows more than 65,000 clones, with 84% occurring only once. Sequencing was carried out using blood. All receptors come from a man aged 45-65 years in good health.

The CDR3 region has the DNA TGTGCCAGCAGTACAACGGTTACCTACGAGCAGTACTTC. Residues: CASSTTVTYEQYF. This sequence joins TRBV25-1 and TRBJ2-7; D is uncertain. The germline V and J ends were trimmed by 5 bases and 2 bases, with 10 bases remaining between them. This CDR3 has 13 amino acids. The germline V gene has CDR1 MGHDK and CDR2 SYGVNS.

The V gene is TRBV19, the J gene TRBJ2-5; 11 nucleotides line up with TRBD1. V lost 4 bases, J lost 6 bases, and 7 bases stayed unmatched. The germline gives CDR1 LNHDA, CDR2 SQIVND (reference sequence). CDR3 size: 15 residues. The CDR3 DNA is TGTGCCAGTAGTAACTCCGGGACAGGGGGGAAGACCCAGTACTTC. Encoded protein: CASSNSGTGGKTQYF.

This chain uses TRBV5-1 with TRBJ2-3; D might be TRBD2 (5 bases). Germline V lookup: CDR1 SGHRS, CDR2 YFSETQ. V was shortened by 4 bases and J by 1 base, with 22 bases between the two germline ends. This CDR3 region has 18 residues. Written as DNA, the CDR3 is TGCGCCAGCAGCCGGGGAGACCGTCGAGGGAGCGGCACAGATACGCAGTATTTT. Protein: CASSRGDRRGSGTDTQYF. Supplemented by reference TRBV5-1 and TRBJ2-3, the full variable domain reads KAGVTQTPRYLIKTRGQQVTLSCSPISGHRSVSWYQQTPGQGLQFLFEYFSETQRNKGNFPGRFSGRQFSNSRSEMNVSTLELGDSALYLCASSRGDRRGSGTDTQYFGPGTRLTVL.

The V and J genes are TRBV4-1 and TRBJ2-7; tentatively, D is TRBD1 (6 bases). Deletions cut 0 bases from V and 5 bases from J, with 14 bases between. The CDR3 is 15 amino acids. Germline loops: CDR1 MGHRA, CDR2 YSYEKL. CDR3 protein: CASSQDSGGGNEQYF. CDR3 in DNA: TGCGCCAGCAGCCAAGATAGTGGGGGCGGCAACGAGCAGTACTTC.

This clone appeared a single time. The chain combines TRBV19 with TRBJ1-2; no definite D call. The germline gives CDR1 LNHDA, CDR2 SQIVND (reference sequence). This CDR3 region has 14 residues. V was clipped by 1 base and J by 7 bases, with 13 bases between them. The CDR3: CASSIVTRIAGYTF. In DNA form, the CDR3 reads TGTGCCAGTAGTATAGTAACCCGAATAGCTGGCTACACCTTC.

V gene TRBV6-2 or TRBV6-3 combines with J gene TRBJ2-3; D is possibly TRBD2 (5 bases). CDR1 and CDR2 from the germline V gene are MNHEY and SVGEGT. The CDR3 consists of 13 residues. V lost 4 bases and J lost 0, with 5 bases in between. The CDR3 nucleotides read TGTGCCAGCAGTTGGACTAGCACAGATACGCAGTATTTT. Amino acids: CASSWTSTDTQYF.

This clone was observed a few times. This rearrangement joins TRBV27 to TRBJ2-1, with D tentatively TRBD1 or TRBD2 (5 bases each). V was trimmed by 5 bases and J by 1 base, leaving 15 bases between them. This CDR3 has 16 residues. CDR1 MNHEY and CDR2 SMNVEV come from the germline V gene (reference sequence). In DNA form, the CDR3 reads TGTGCCAGCAGTCGCCGGGACGGAATTTCCTACAATGAGCAGTTCTTC. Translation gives CASSRRDGISYNEQFF.

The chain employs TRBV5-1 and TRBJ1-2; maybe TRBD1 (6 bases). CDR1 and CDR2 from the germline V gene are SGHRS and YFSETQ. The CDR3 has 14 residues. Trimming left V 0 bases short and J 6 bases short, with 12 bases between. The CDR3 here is CASSLAQGRNGYTF. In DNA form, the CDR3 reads TGCGCCAGCAGCTTGGCCCAGGGGCGAAATGGCTACACCTTC.

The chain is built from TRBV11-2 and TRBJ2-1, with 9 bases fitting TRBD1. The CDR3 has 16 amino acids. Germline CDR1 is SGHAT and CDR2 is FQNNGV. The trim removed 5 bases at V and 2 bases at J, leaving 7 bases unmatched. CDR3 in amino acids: CASSALGQGPYNEQFF. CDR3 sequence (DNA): TGTGCCAGCAGCGCACTGGGACAGGGCCCCTACAATGAGCAGTTCTTC.

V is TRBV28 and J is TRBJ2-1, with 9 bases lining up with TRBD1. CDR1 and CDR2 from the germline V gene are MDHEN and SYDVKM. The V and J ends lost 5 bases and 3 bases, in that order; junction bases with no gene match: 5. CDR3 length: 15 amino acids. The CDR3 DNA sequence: TGTGCCAGCAGTCTACCGACAGGGGGCTACAATGAGCAGTTCTTC. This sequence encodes CASSLPTGGYNEQFF.

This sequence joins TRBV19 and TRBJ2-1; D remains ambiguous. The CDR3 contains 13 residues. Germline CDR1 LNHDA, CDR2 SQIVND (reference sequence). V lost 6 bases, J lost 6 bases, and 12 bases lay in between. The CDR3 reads CASSPHTLNEQFF. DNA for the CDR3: TGTGCCAGTAGCCCCCACACTCTCAATGAGCAGTTCTTC.

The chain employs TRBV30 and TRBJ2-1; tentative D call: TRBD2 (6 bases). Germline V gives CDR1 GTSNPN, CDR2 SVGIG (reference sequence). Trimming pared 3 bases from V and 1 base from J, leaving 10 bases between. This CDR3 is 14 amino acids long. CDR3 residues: CAWRRLESYNEQFF. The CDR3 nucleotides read TGTGCCTGGAGGCGACTAGAATCCTACAATGAGCAGTTCTTC.

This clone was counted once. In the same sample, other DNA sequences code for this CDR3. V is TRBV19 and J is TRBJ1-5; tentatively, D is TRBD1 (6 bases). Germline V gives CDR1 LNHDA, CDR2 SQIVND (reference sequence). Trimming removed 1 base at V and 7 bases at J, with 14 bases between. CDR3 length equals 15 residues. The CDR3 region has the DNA TGTGCCAGTAGTATAGGGAGGGGGGCGGTGCAGCCCCAGCATTTT. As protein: CASSIGRGAVQPQHF.

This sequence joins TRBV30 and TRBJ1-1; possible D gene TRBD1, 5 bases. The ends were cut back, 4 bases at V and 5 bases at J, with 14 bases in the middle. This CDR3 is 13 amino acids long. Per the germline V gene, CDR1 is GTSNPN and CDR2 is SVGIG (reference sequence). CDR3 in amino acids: CAWTPDGGTEAFF. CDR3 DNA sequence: TGTGCCTGGACCCCCGACGGGGGGACTGAAGCTTTCTTT.

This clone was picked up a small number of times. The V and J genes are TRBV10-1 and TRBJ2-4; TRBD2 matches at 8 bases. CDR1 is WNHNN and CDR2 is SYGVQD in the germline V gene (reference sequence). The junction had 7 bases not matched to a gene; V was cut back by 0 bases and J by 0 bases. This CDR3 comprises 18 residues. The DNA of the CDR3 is TGCGCCAGCAGTGAGTCCCCGGGACTAGATCTAGCCAAAAACATTCAGTACTTC. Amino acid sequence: CASSESPGLDLAKNIQYF.

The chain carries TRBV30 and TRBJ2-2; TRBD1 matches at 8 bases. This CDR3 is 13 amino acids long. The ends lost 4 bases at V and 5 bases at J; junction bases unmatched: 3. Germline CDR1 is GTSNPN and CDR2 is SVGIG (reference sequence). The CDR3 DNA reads TGTGCCTGGACTGACAGGGGAACCGGGGAGCTGTTTTTT. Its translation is CAWTDRGTGELFF. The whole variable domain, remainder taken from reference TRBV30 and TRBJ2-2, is SQTIHQWPATLVQPVGSPLSLECTVEGTSNPNLYWYRQAAGRGLQLLFYSVGIGQISSEVPQNLSASRPQDRQFILSSKKLLLSDSGFYLCAWTDRGTGELFFGEGSRLTVL.

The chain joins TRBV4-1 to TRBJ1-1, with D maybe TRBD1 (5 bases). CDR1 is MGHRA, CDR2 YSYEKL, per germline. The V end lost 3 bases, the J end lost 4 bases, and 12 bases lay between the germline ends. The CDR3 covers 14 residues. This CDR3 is CASSHVGQGTEAFF. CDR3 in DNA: TGCGCCAGCAGCCACGTCGGTCAGGGCACTGAAGCTTTCTTT.

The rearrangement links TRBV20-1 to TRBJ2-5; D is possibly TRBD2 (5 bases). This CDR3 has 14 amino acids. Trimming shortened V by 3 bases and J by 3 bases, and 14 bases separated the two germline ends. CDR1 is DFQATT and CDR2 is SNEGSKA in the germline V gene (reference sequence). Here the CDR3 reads CSASPSPEEETQYF. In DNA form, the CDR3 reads TGCAGTGCTAGTCCCTCTCCGGAGGAAGAGACCCAGTACTTC.

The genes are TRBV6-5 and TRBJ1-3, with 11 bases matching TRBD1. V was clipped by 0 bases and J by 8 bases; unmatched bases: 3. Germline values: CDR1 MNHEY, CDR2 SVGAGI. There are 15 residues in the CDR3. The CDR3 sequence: CASSYSWDRGYTIYF. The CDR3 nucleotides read TGTGCCAGCAGTTACTCGTGGGACAGGGGGTACACCATATATTTT.

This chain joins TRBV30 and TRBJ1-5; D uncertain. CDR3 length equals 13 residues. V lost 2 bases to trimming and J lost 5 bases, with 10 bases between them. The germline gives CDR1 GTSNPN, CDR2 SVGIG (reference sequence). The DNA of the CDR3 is TGTGCCTGGAGTTGGCAGGAGGATCAGCCCCAGCATTTT. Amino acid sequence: CAWSWQEDQPQHF.

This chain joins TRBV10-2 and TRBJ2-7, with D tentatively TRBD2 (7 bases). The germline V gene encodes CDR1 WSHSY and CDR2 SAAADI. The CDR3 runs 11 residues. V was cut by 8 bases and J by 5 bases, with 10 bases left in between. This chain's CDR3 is CASGGGDEQYF. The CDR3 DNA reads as TGCGCCAGCGGGGGGGGCGACGAGCAGTACTTC.

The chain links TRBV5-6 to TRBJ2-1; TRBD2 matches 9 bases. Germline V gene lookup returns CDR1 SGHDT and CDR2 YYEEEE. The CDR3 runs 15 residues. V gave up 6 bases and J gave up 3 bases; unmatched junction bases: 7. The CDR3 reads CASIPRTSDYNEQFF. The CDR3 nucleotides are TGTGCCAGCATCCCTAGGACTAGCGACTACAATGAGCAGTTCTTC.

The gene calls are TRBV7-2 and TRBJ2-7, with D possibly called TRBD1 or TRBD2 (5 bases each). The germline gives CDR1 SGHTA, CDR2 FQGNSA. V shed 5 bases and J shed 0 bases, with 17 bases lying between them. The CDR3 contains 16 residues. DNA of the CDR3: TGTGCCAGCAGCCAAGGACATAACGGGGCCTCCTACGAGCAGTACTTC. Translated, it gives CASSQGHNGASYEQYF.

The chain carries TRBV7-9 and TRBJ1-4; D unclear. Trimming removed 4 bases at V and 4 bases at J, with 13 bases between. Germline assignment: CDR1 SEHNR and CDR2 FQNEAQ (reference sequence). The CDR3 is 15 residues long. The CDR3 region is CASSSYGVHNEKLFF. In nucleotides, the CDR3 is TGTGCCAGCAGCTCTTACGGGGTTCATAATGAAAAACTGTTTTTT.

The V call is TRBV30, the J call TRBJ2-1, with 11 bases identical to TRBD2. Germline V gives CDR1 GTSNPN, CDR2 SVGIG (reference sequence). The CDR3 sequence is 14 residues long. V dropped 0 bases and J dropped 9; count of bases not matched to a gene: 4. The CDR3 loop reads CAWSVRLAGGEQFF. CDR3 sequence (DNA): TGTGCCTGGAGTGTAAGGCTAGCGGGAGGTGAGCAGTTCTTC.